This TCR beta chain was captured in a study of cytomegalovirus exposure and HLA in healthy donors. Primers for the PCR totalled 60 Vbeta and 13 Jbeta. Generated by immunoSEQ multiplex PCR, the TCRdb table keeps only in-frame clones and is missing some. This sample carries roughly 150,000 clones, about 84% of them seen once, and the ten largest clones take 5% to 8%. Study-level points and caveats: Among TCR beta chains, those listed as cytomegalovirus-associated numbered over 150. In a later analysis, TCR beta V- and J-gene trimming was associated with a missense DCLRE1C variant. Specificity for CMV antigens was confirmed in vitro for a few of the CMV-associated chains.

To note about this clone: Its antigen is not identified.

Germline V lookup: CDR1 SGHRS, CDR2 YFSETQ. The CDR3 is 15 residues long. Trimming left V 4 bases short and J 0 bases short, with 11 bases between. The rearrangement links TRBV5-1 to TRBJ2-1; no clear D. Sequencing was done on a sample of PBMCs. This receptor was identified in a woman aged 40-49 years in good health and CMV-seropositive. CDR3: CASSPQQSSYNEQFF. CDR3 bases: TGCGCCAGCAGCCCACAACAGAGCTCCTACAATGAGCAGTTCTTC.